This paragraph covers one TCR beta chain sequence. Its antigen specificity is not known. The junction does not match germline at one end; this may be a read error. The donors were roughly 40 Caucasian individuals from Russia, aged about 6 to 100 years, who were systemically healthy. Each donor gave approximately 9.4 milliliters of peripheral blood, drawn into EDTA-treated Vacutainer tubes. Ficoll-Paque density-gradient centrifugation was used to isolate PBMCs, with at least 6.5 million per sample. Total RNA was extracted from PBMCs with Trizol reagent, with at least 6 micrograms obtained per sample. Naive CD45RAhigh/CD27high T cell percentages were measured by flow cytometry on a PBMC aliquot from every donor. These data originate in a study of blood T cells in healthy people across ages (dated by TCRdb to about 2015). Background for the entire study: In model experiments, template switching captured about one uniquely barcoded TCR beta cDNA molecule for every two T cells. Using deep sequencing normalized with unique cDNA molecular identifiers, the study measured how TCR beta repertoire diversity changes with age. The donors were split into four age groups: young (average about 15 years), middle-aged (about 40), aged (roughly 65) and long-lived (over 75). To avoid experimental bias, donors of different ages were distributed randomly across sequencing lanes. Using the same blood draw, the study looked at two additional independent replicas of 1 million unique cDNA reads for two donors, one aged 18 to 30 and the other aged 80 or older. Overall study outcomes, separate from this receptor: As age increased, observed TCR beta diversity per million T cells dropped in a roughly linear way, and a significant reduction was already evident by age 40. Observed TCR beta diversity correlated strongly with the percentage of naive T cells measured by flow cytometry. Because profiling used bulk unsorted PBMCs, naive and antigen-experienced compartments could not be compared conclusively. Compared with the aged group, the long-lived group had more naive CD4+ T cells, fewer expanded clones and increased TCR diversity, suggesting age selection. Because the CMV infection status of the donors was unknown, age-related changes in expanded clonotypes may potentially have been confounded. Total diversity estimates from one million sequenced T cells were considered lower bounds and underestimates.

Libraries were prepared through 5' RACE. The sample was run on an Illumina HiSeq 2500. A second PCR of about 6 to 12 cycles was performed with a sample-barcoded 5' primer and a J-beta primer mix. A template-switch 5' adaptor carrying 12 random nucleotides introduced a unique molecular identifier onto each TCR beta cDNA molecule. At least 2.5 million CDR3-containing paired-end reads were obtained from each sample. All of the RNA was converted into first-strand cDNA using the Mint cDNA synthesis kit, with a TRBC-specific oligonucleotide serving as the primer. Following uracil-DNA glycosylase treatment, a first 18-cycle PCR with universal primers M1SS and BC2_uni_R was performed on all cDNA. The paper's processing steps were these. For normalization, 1 million high-quality reads, each with a distinct molecular identifier, were randomly selected from each sample. Reads sharing molecular identifiers were discarded rather than binned into consensus sequences. CDR3 identification, clonotype clustering and error correction used MiTCR with a Q25 quality threshold and the strictest error-elimination algorithm. Lower-bound total TCR beta diversity was estimated with a nonparametric unseen species model using Euler transformation. TCRdb trimmed public reads at Q25 via fastp, called clones via MiXCR and kept in-frame beta chains. For every CDR3 protein sequence, its rows merge into one entry that carries the most common genes and DNA. The V and J calls, along with clone size, are taken from TCRdb and not from the paper's own processing. Here the sample has about 970,000 distinct CDR3 sequences; roughly 51% occur a single time. About a fifth of the sample goes to the ten largest clones.

The CDR3 spans 14 residues, from the cysteine through the phenylalanine. The read is trimmed to its CDR3 DNA, 42 bases read in frame from base 1. This TCR came from a woman aged 55-69 years in good health. The sequenced material came from blood. The sequence is built from TRBV12-3 or TRBV12-4 and TRBJ2-3, with 9 junctional bases fitting TRBD2. The CDR3 in this case is CASTRGGAGDTEYF. The sequence in DNA is TGTGCCAGCACTCGCGGGGGGGCCGGAGATACGGAGTATTTT.